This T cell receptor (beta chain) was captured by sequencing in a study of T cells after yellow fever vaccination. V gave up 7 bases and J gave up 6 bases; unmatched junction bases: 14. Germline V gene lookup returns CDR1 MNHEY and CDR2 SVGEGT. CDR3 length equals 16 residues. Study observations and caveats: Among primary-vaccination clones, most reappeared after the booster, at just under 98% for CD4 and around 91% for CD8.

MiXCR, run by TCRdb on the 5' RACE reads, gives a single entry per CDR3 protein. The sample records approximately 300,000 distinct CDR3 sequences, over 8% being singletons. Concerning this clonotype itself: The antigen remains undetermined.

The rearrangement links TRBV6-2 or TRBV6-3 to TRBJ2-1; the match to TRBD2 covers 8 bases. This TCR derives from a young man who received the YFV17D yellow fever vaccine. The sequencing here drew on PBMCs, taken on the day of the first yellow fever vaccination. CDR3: CASKVQLLAASNEQFF. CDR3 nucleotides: TGTGCCAGCAAAGTTCAGTTACTAGCGGCCTCCAATGAGCAGTTCTTC.